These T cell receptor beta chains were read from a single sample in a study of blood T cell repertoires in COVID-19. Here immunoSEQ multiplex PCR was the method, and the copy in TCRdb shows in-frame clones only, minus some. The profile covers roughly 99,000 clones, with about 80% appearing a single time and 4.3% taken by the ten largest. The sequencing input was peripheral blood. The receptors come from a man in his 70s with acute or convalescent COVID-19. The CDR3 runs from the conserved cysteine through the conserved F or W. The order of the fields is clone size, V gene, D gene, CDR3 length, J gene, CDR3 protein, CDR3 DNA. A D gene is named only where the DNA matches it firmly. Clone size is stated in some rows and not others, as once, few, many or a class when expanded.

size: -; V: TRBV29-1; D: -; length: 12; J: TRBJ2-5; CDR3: CSVDQGPETQYF; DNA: TGCAGCGTTGATCAGGGTCCTGAGACCCAGTACTTC
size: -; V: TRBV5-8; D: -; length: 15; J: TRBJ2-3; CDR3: CASSFGNSLTDTQYF; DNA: TGTGCCAGCAGCTTCGGGAACAGCCTCACAGATACGCAGTATTTT
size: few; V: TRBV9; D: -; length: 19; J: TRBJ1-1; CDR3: CASSEQGVNQIIGNTEAFF; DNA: TGTGCCAGCAGCGAGCAGGGTGTGAACCAGATTATCGGGAACACTGAAGCTTTCTTT
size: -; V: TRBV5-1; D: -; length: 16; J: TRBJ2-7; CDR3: CASSPGIRGTSYEQYF; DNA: TGCGCCAGCAGCCCGGGGATCCGGGGGACCTCCTACGAGCAGTACTTC
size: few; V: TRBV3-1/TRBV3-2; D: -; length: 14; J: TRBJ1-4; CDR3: CASSQGGRGEKLFF; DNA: TGTGCCAGCAGCCAAGGCGGCAGAGGAGAAAAACTGTTTTTT
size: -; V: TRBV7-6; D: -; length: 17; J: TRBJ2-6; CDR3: CASSSGGAGSGANVLTF; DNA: TGTGCCAGCAGTTCAGGCGGCGCGGGCTCTGGGGCCAACGTCCTGACTTTC
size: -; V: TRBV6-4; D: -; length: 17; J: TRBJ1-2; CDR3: CASSDSCQGPTLYGYTF; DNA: TGTGCCAGCAGTGACTCGTGTCAGGGGCCGACACTCTATGGCTACACCTTC
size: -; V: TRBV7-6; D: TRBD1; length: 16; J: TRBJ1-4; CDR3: CASSLVSGGTNEKLFF; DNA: TGTGCCAGCAGCTTAGTCTCAGGGGGAACTAATGAAAAACTGTTTTTT
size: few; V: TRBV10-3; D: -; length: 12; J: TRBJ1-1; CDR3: CAITGEGAEAFF; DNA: TGTGCCATCACCGGGGAGGGGGCTGAAGCTTTCTTT
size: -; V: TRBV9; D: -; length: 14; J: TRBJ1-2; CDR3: CASSPREGTYGYTF; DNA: TGTGCCAGCAGCCCAAGGGAGGGGACCTATGGCTACACCTTC
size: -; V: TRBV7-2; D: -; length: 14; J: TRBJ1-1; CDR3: CASSSVGRDTEAFF; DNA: TGTGCCAGCAGCTCGGTGGGGAGGGACACTGAAGCTTTCTTT
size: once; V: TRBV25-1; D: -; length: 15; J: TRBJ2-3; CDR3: CASTAVRGRADTQYF; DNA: TGTGCCAGTACAGCTGTCAGGGGCAGGGCGGATACGCAGTATTTT